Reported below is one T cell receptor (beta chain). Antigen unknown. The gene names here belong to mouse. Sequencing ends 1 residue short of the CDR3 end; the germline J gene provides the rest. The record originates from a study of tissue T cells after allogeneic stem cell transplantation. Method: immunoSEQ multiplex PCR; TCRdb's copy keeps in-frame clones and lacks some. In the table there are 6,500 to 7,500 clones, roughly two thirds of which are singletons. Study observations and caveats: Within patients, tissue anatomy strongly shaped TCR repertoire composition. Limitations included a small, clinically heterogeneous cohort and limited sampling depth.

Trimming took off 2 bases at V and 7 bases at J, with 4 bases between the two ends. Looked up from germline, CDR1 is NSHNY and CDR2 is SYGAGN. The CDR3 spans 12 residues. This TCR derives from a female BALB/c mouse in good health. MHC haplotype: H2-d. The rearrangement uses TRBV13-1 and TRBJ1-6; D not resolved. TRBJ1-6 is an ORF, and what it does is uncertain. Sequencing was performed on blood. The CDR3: CASSEWNSPLYF. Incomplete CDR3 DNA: TGTGCCAGCAGTGAGTGGAATTCGCCCCTCTAC.